Listed below are T cell receptor beta chains from one sample, sequenced in a study of long-term antiretroviral therapy in people with HIV. TCRdb's copy holds only in-frame clones and misses some; the assay was immunoSEQ multiplex PCR. Counted here are 22,000 or so clones, 80% occurring once; the ten biggest clones make up about 15%. The source was unsorted PBMCs, collected 2.9 years after starting antiretroviral therapy. These receptors were taken from a woman under 40 with HIV. Each CDR3 is given with its conserved first and last residue. D genes are given only for firm matches. Size is omitted from some rows. Given values are once, few, many or a class for expanded clones.

-	TRBV7-2	-	TRBJ2-7	TGTGCCAGCAGCTCTTCGGCACCTTCCTACGAGCAGTACTTC	CASSSSAPSYEQYF
-	TRBV5-1	-	TRBJ1-1	TGCGCCAGCAGCCCTGGGACAGAAGCTTTCTTT	CASSPGTEAFF
-	TRBV2	-	TRBJ2-5	TGTGCCAGCAGTAATGGACAATTACAAGAGACCCAGTACTTC	CASSNGQLQETQYF
-	TRBV28	TRBD2	TRBJ2-7	TGTGCCAGCAGTCCCTCTAGCGGGGGGGCGGGCACGGAGTACTTC	CASSPSSGGAGTEYF
-	TRBV27	-	TRBJ2-1	TGTGCCAGCAGTTTATGGGGTGACGCGTCCTACAATGAGCAGTTCTTC	CASSLWGDASYNEQFF
-	TRBV6-5	-	TRBJ1-2	TGTGCCAGCAGAATATCCGGGGGATCGGACTATGGCTACACCTTC	CASRISGGSDYGYTF
-	TRBV19	-	TRBJ1-5	TGTGCCAGTAGTATTCTAATTTTTGATAGCAATCAGCCCCAGCATTTT	CASSILIFDSNQPQHF
-	TRBV6-1	-	TRBJ1-1	TGTGCCAGCAGTGAAAGAGCTCCGAACACTGAAGCTTTCTTT	CASSERAPNTEAFF
-	TRBV11-2	-	TRBJ2-5	TGTGCCAGCAGCTTAGGCGGGGCCAGCAGGGAGACCCAGTACTTC	CASSLGGASRETQYF
-	TRBV13	TRBD1	TRBJ1-6	TGTGCCAGCAGCCTTGACAGGGGGTATAATTCACCCCTCCACTTT	CASSLDRGYNSPLHF
-	TRBV27	TRBD1	TRBJ2-7	TGTGCCAGCAGTGGGACAGGCTACGAGCAGTACTTC	CASSGTGYEQYF
-	TRBV15	TRBD1	TRBJ1-1	TGTGCCACCAGCGTACAGGGGTACACTGAAGCTTTCTTT	CATSVQGYTEAFF
-	TRBV7-9	-	TRBJ2-6	TGTGCCAGCAGCTTACCCGCAGGGGAAGGGGCCAACGTCCTGACTTTC	CASSLPAGEGANVLTF
-	TRBV11-2	TRBD1	TRBJ2-3	TGTGCCAGCAGCTTCAGTAGACAGGGAGCGACAGATACGCAGTATTTT	CASSFSRQGATDTQYF
once	TRBV5-1	-	TRBJ1-1	TGCGCCAGCAGCTTACCCGGGATTTACACTGAAGCTTTCTTT	CASSLPGIYTEAFF
-	TRBV5-1	-	TRBJ1-1	TGCGCCAGCAGTGGGGGGAACACTGAAGCTTTCTTT	CASSGGNTEAFF
-	TRBV9	-	TRBJ1-1	TGTGCCAGCAGCGCGGGGGAGGTAGCTTTCTTT	CASSAGEVAFF
-	TRBV5-6	-	TRBJ1-5	TGTGCCAGCAACTTAGCCGGACAGACGGGGCAGCCCCAGCATTTT	CASNLAGQTGQPQHF
-	TRBV7-9	TRBD1	TRBJ1-2	TGTGCCAGCAGCTTAGCGTCCCAAGCCCCGACAGGGGCCGGCTACACCTTC	CASSLASQAPTGAGYTF
-	TRBV5-1	TRBD1	TRBJ2-3	TGCGCCAGCAGCTTTGTCGGACAGGGGACAGATACGCAGTATTTT	CASSFVGQGTDTQYF
-	TRBV7-9	-	TRBJ2-1	TGTGCCAGCAGCTTAGGGGCTGGGGTGAATGAGCAGTTCTTC	CASSLGAGVNEQFF
-	TRBV7-2	TRBD1	TRBJ1-1	TGTGCCAGCAGCCGGACAGGTGATACTGAAGCTTTCTTT	CASSRTGDTEAFF
-	TRBV9	-	TRBJ2-4	TGTGCCAGCAGCGCAGTAAAGTCTAGGGGGATTCAGTACTTC	CASSAVKSRGIQYF
-	TRBV14	-	TRBJ1-3	TGTGCCAGCAGCCTACGGAACTCTGGAAACACCATATATTTT	CASSLRNSGNTIYF
-	TRBV2	TRBD2	TRBJ2-3	TGTGCCAGCAGACCCGGGACTAGCGGGGGGGCAGATACGCAGTATTTT	CASRPGTSGGADTQYF
-	TRBV4-1	TRBD2	TRBJ2-3	TGCGCCAGCAGCCAAATAAGCGGGGCACAGTTGGCAGATACGCAGTATTTT	CASSQISGAQLADTQYF
-	TRBV29-1	-	TRBJ1-2	TGCAGCGTTGGTGAGGGTGGCTACACCTTC	CSVGEGGYTF
-	TRBV5-1	TRBD2	TRBJ2-1	TGCGCCAGCAGCTCTAGCGGGTCGGGCTACAATGAGCAGTTCTTC	CASSSSGSGYNEQFF
few	TRBV30	-	TRBJ1-1	TGTGCCTGGAGTTTTTCAGGAGGATCGGATGCTTTCTTT	CAWSFSGGSDAFF
-	TRBV19	TRBD1	TRBJ2-2	TGTGCCAGTAGTATTGACAGGGTGAACACCGGGGAGCTGTTTTTT	CASSIDRVNTGELFF
-	TRBV11-2	TRBD2	TRBJ2-3	TGTGCCAGCAGCTTAAGACGGGGGGACACAGATACGCAGTATTTT	CASSLRRGDTDTQYF
-	TRBV9	-	TRBJ1-6	TGTGCCAGCAGCGTAGACTGGAGTAATTCACCCCTCCACTTT	CASSVDWSNSPLHF
-	TRBV19	TRBD1	TRBJ1-2	TGTGCCAGTAGTGAAACAGGGGGCCCTAACTATGGCTACACCTTC	CASSETGGPNYGYTF
-	TRBV9	TRBD1	TRBJ1-6	TGTGCCAGCAGCGGAATGTATGGGACAGGGGAATCACCCCTCCACTTT	CASSGMYGTGESPLHF
few	TRBV5-1	TRBD1	TRBJ1-6	TGCGCCAGCAGCTTGGAAGGCAGGGGGCTTTCACCCCTCCACTTT	CASSLEGRGLSPLHF
-	TRBV11-2	-	TRBJ2-7	TGTGCCAGCAGCCTACACAGGGAGCAGTACGAGCAGTACTTC	CASSLHREQYEQYF
-	TRBV7-2	-	TRBJ1-5	TGTGCCAGCAGTCGACAGAGCAATCAGCCCCAGCATTTT	CASSRQSNQPQHF
-	TRBV2	-	TRBJ2-2	TGTGCCAGCTCCGCCAGGCGAAGGAACACCGGGGAGCTGTTTTTT	CASSARRRNTGELFF
-	TRBV2	TRBD1	TRBJ2-7	TGTGCCAGCAGTGATATCGGACAGGGGACCTACGAGCAGTACTTC	CASSDIGQGTYEQYF
-	TRBV29-1	-	TRBJ1-1	TGCAGCGTTTTGGGCACTGAAGCTTTCTTT	CSVLGTEAFF
-	TRBV27	-	TRBJ2-1	TGTGCCAGCACCCGGTATGGGGGCTCCTACAATGAGCAGTTCTTC	CASTRYGGSYNEQFF
few	TRBV19	TRBD1	TRBJ1-5	TGTGCCAGTAGTACCCGGGACAGGGTTGGACAGCCCCAGCATTTT	CASSTRDRVGQPQHF
once	TRBV28	-	TRBJ1-2	TGTGCCAGCAGTTTGGGCGGGACATTCTATGGCTACACCTTC	CASSLGGTFYGYTF
-	TRBV10-1	-	TRBJ2-1	TGCGCCACCGCCAGAGGCAATGAGCAGTTCTTC	CATARGNEQFF
-	TRBV2	TRBD1	TRBJ1-2	TGTGCCAGCAGTGAGAGCCTCGGACAGGGGCACCGGGGCTACACCTTC	CASSESLGQGHRGYTF
-	TRBV30	-	TRBJ1-1	TGTGCCTGGAGTGCACTCTACGGGTCGAGGACTGAAGCTTTCTTT	CAWSALYGSRTEAFF
-	TRBV2	-	TRBJ2-5	TGTGCCAGCGCTAAAGGACTTAGAAAAGAGACCCAGTACTTC	CASAKGLRKETQYF
few	TRBV5-1	-	TRBJ1-1	TGCGCCAGCAGCTTGGTAGGGGCGGCCGGGACTGAAGCTTTCTTT	CASSLVGAAGTEAFF
-	TRBV5-1	-	TRBJ1-1	TGCGCCAGTACGGTCTCTCAAGCAGCGAACACTGAAGCTTTCTTT	CASTVSQAANTEAFF